This TCR beta chain was profiled in a study of patients and donors after allogeneic stem cell transplantation. This CDR3 comprises 14 residues. Trimming stripped 0 bases from V and 2 bases from J, with 8 bases between. Only a few counts were recorded for this clonotype. TCRdb analysed the RT-PCR reads with MiXCR anew, one entry per CDR3 protein. In the table there are 900,000 to 1,000,000 distinct CDR3 sequences, roughly 18% of which are singletons. The chain has TRBV12-3 or TRBV12-4 and TRBJ2-7, with unresolved D. Sequencing was carried out using blood, either unsorted or a sorted T cell fraction (not recorded which). This clonotype was obtained from a human donor who was either an allogeneic HSCT recipient or a stem cell or donor lymphocyte infusion donor (not recorded which). It is not recorded whose cells these are; they may come from a transplant donor. This CDR3 is CASSLAEKTYEQYF. CDR3 in DNA: TGTGCCAGCAGTTTAGCGGAAAAAACCTACGAGCAGTACTTC.